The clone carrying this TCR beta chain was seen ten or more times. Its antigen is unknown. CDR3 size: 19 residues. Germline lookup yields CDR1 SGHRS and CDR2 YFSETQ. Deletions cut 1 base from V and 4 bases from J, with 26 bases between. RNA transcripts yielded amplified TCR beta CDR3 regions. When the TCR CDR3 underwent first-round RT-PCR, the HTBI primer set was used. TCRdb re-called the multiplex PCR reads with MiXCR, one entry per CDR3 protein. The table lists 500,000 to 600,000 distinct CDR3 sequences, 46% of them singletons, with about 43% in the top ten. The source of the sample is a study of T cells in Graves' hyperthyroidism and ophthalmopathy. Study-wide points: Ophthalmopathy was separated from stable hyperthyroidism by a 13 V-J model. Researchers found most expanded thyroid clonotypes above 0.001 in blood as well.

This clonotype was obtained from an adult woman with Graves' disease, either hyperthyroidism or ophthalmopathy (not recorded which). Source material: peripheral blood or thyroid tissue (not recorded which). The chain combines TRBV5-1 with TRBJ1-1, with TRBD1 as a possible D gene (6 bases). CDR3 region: CASSLWGRNLLGPSTEAFF. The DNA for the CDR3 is TGCGCCAGCAGCTTGTGGGGGCGAAACCTACTGGGGCCATCCACTGAAGCTTTCTTT.